The 18 T cell receptor beta chains listed next were all sequenced from one sample in a study of early T cells in non-severe SARS-CoV-2 infection. TCRdb itself ran the 5' RACE reads through MiXCR, one entry per CDR3 protein. This sample has more than 50,000 distinct CDR3 sequences, with roughly 12% found just once. The source material was whole blood, sampled at baseline. Receptors originate from an adult who was a healthcare worker with PCR-confirmed SARS-CoV-2 infection or an uninfected control (not recorded which).

The V gene is TRBV7-2, the J gene TRBJ1-5; D call uncertain. Germline V gene data show CDR1 as SGHTA and CDR2 as FQGNSA. CDR3 length: 15 residues. Trimming pared 3 bases from V and 0 bases from J, leaving 9 bases between. CDR3 protein: CASSFTDYSNQPQHF. DNA for the CDR3: TGTGCCAGCAGCTTTACAGATTATAGCAATCAGCCCCAGCATTTT.

There are many counts of this clonotype. This chain connects TRBV29-1 to TRBJ2-1, with 7 bases lining up with TRBD2. This CDR3 region has 12 residues. Germline values: CDR1 SQVTM, CDR2 ANQGSEA. Trimming removed 6 bases from V and 8 bases from J; junction bases left unmatched: 7. The CDR3 bases are TGCAGCGTAATTGGCGGGGGACATGAGCAGTTCTTC. It encodes CSVIGGGHEQFF.

This clonotype was recorded a few times. The CDR3 sequence is CASSQRLVFSSYEQYF. The CDR3 DNA reads as TGTGCCAGCAGCCAACGACTCGTTTTTAGCTCCTACGAGCAGTACTTC. The chain links TRBV28 to TRBJ2-7; D is unclear. The germline CDR1 and CDR2 sequences are MDHEN and SYDVKM. This CDR3 contains 16 residues. V was clipped by 6 bases and J by 0 bases, with 18 bases between them.

The gene calls are TRBV7-9 and TRBJ2-1; possibly TRBD2 for D (6 bases). CDR1 SEHNR and CDR2 FQNEAQ come from the germline V gene (reference sequence). The CDR3 spans 12 residues. V was cut by 4 bases and J by 16 bases, with 17 bases left in between. The CDR3, as DNA: TGTGCCAGCAGCTATCAGACTAGTTTTCTCTTCTTC. This translates into CASSYQTSFLFF.

This clonotype was counted a few times. The CDR3 here is CASRTDGEVRGSPLHF. Written as DNA, the CDR3 is TGCGCCAGCAGAACGGACGGCGAAGTAAGGGGTTCACCCCTCCACTTT. The V and J genes are TRBV5-1 and TRBJ1-6, with D perhaps TRBD1 (5 bases). This CDR3 comprises 16 residues. Trimming took 5 bases from V and 9 from J, leaving 21 bases between them. Germline CDR1 is SGHRS and CDR2 is YFSETQ.

The CDR3 sequence is CASSPTSGEPGNEQFF. In DNA form, the CDR3 reads TGTGCCAGCAGTCCGACTAGCGGGGAGCCTGGGAATGAGCAGTTCTTC. V and J are TRBV6-5 and TRBJ2-1; 11 positions match TRBD2. This CDR3 has 16 amino acids. The V gene end was trimmed by 5 bases and the J gene end by 7 bases; junction bases not matched to a gene: 10. Germline lookup yields CDR1 MNHEY and CDR2 SVGAGI.

V gene TRBV6-2 or TRBV6-3 combines with J gene TRBJ2-1; TRBD2 might be the D (5 bases). The V gene lost 7 bases and the J gene lost 8 bases, with 18 bases spanning the gap. The CDR3 is 14 amino acids. CDR1 is MNHEY and CDR2 is SVGEGT in the germline V gene. The CDR3 nucleotides read TGTGCCAGCAATATGGATTCTGTGCGGGATGAGCAGTTCTTC. This codes for CASNMDSVRDEQFF.

The V and J genes are TRBV5-6 and TRBJ1-1; D not resolved. Trimming stripped 0 bases from V and 2 bases from J, with 5 bases between. Germline V gene sequence: CDR1 SGHDT, CDR2 YYEEEE. The CDR3 runs to 13 residues. CDR3 residues: CASSLDHNTEAFF. CDR3 coding DNA: TGTGCCAGCAGCTTGGACCACAACACTGAAGCTTTCTTT.

A few counts support this clonotype. The rearrangement links TRBV27 to TRBJ2-6; D uncertain. The V gene lost 5 bases and the J gene lost 0 bases, with 8 bases spanning the gap. The CDR3 is 15 amino acids. In germline, CDR1 is MNHEY, CDR2 SMNVEV (reference sequence). CDR3 sequence: CASSPEYSGANVLTF. The DNA of the CDR3 is TGTGCCAGCAGTCCCGAGTACTCTGGGGCCAACGTCCTGACTTTC.

This clonotype was recorded at least ten times. The J gene is TRBJ2-7, the V gene TRBV4-2; 7 positions match TRBD2. After removal of 0 bases from V and 7 bases from J, the junction contained 12 bases not matched to a gene. Germline V gene data show CDR1 as LGHNA and CDR2 as YNFKEQ. The CDR3 has 16 amino acids. CDR3 region: CASSQDSPGGSGEQYF. The CDR3 region has the DNA TGTGCCAGCAGCCAAGATTCCCCGGGAGGATCCGGTGAGCAGTACTTC.

This clonotype was detected only a few times. V usage is TRBV5-6 and J usage is TRBJ2-5; D unresolved. Trimming pared 3 bases from V and 4 bases from J, leaving 4 bases between. CDR1 and CDR2 from the germline V gene are SGHDT and YYEEEE. CDR3 length equals 11 residues. The CDR3: CASSYGETQYF. CDR3 bases: TGTGCCAGCAGCTACGGAGAGACCCAGTACTTC.

This clonotype was observed a few times. The J gene is TRBJ1-5, the V gene TRBV10-3, with 8 nucleotides matching TRBD1. V lost 10 bases, J lost 2 bases, and 7 bases stayed unmatched. Germline V gene sequence: CDR1 ENHRY, CDR2 SYGVKD. The length of the CDR3 is 14 residues. CDR3 loop: CATKDRVGNQPQHF. The CDR3 DNA is TGTGCCACCAAGGACAGGGTGGGCAATCAGCCCCAGCATTTT.

This clonotype was found many times. This sequence joins TRBV7-9 and TRBJ2-3; unclear D gene. CDR3 length: 13 amino acids. CDR1 is SEHNR and CDR2 is FQNEAQ in the germline V gene (reference sequence). V lost 5 bases to trimming and J lost 5 bases, with 11 bases between them. CDR3 bases: TGTGCCAGCAGCGCCCCGGCCGAAGATACGCAGTATTTT. It yields the protein CASSAPAEDTQYF.

The genes are TRBV4-3 and TRBJ2-2, with TRBD2 matching over 8 bases. The germline gives CDR1 LGHNA, CDR2 YSLEER. CDR3 length: 13 amino acids. Trimming removed 4 bases from V and 8 bases from J; junction bases left unmatched: 3. CDR3 DNA: TGCGCCAGCAGCCGGACTAGCTCAGGGGAGCTGTTTTTT. The encoded protein is CASSRTSSGELFF.

The chain recombines TRBV18 with TRBJ1-3; D ambiguous. V lost 3 bases and J lost 0, with 9 bases in between. The length of the CDR3 is 15 residues. Germline assignment: CDR1 KGHSH and CDR2 LQKENI. The CDR3 spells CASSPDAYSGNTIYF. The CDR3 DNA sequence: TGTGCCAGCTCACCGGACGCTTACTCTGGAAACACCATATATTTT.

This chain joins TRBV6-5 and TRBJ2-5, with TRBD2 as a possible D gene (5 bases). The CDR3 runs 19 residues. Deletions cut 0 bases from V and 4 bases from J, with 24 bases between. CDR1 and CDR2 (germline): MNHEY, SVGAGI. This CDR3 is CASSYSGTMRKTSGETQYF. CDR3 nucleotide sequence: TGTGCCAGCAGTTACTCCGGCACTATGAGAAAAACTAGTGGAGAGACCCAGTACTTC.

The chain recombines TRBV11-2 with TRBJ2-7; possible D gene TRBD1, 6 bases. This CDR3 has 14 residues. Per germline, CDR1 SGHAT and CDR2 FQNNGV. V dropped 6 bases and J dropped 4 bases, with 16 bases sitting between them. The CDR3 region has the DNA TGTGCCAGCAGTGGGAGTGTTACAGGGTACGAGCAGTACTTC. Its protein is CASSGSVTGYEQYF.

This clonotype was seen at least ten times. V and J are TRBV10-1 and TRBJ2-2; D remains unclear. The ends were cut back, 6 bases at V and 1 base at J, with 12 bases in the middle. This CDR3 contains 15 residues. Germline lookup yields CDR1 WNHNN and CDR2 SYGVQD (reference sequence). The CDR3 here is CASSAGHLNTGELFF. CDR3 sequence (DNA): TGCGCCAGCAGCGCTGGGCACCTGAACACCGGGGAGCTGTTTTTT.